This TCR beta chain was captured by sequencing in a study of shared clonotypes between healthy human individuals. Study-level points and caveats: Clonotypes shared by all four sorted-subset donors had higher generation probabilities than non-shared clonotypes. Measured sharing among donors was expected to vary with sequencing depth.

Each replicate PCR on the sorted subsets used about 0.2 ug DNA (roughly 30,000 T cell genomes). Per the study methods: ImmunoSEQ supplied junction-only sequences lacking quality scores, so filtering was different. Libraries were prepared by immunoSEQ multiplex PCR; TCRdb keeps only in-frame clonotypes and omits some of them. Clone size and the V and J calls come from that table; the DNA yielded D and trimming. Of approximately 740,000 clones in the sample, roughly 70% were seen once. This CDR3 is 18 amino acids long. Germline CDR1 LNHDA, CDR2 SQIVND (reference sequence). V was pared by 4 bases and J by 4 bases, with 12 bases of the junction left unmatched. Many counts were recorded for this clone. Its target is not known.

Sequencing input: memory CD4+ T cells sorted from blood. Specified subset: CD45RA-negative fraction. This TCR came from a woman aged 25 to 39 in good health. The rearrangement links TRBV19 to TRBJ2-7, with TRBD2 identical over 14 bases. The CDR3 sequence is CASSTGTSGRPQLYEQYF. The CDR3 DNA reads TGTGCCAGTAGTACCGGGACTAGCGGGAGACCACAGTTGTACGAGCAGTACTTC. The full variable domain, rest sourced from reference TRBV19 and TRBJ2-7, is DGGITQSPKYLFRKEGQNVTLSCEQNLNHDAMYWYRQDPGQGLRLIYYSQIVNDFQKGDIAEGYSVSREKKESFPLTVTSAQKNPTAFYLCASSTGTSGRPQLYEQYFGPGTRLTVT.